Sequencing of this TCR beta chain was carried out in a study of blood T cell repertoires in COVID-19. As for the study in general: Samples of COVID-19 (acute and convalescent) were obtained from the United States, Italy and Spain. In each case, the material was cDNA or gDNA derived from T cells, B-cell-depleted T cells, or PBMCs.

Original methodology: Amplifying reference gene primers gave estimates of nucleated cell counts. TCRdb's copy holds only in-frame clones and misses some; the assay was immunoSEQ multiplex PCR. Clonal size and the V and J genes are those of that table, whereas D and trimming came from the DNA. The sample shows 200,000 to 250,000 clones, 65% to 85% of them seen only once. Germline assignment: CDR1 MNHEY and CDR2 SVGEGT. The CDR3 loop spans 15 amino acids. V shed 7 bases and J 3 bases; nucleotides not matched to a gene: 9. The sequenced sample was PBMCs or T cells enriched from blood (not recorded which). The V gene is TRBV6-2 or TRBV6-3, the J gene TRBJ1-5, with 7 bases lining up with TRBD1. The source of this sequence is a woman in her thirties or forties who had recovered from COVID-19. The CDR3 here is CASNYDREVNQPQHF. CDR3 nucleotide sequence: TGTGCCAGCAATTATGACAGGGAGGTCAATCAGCCCCAGCATTTT.